Below are 25 T cell receptor beta chains sequenced from a single sample in a study of regulatory T cells in long-lasting Graves disease. The sample's time point: newly diagnosed GD, antithyroid drugs for less than 3 months. The TCR library used RNA extracted from PBMCs. Both iRepertoire HTBI primers and Arm-PCR of CDR3 regions were used to build the TCR beta libraries. TCRdb independently ran MiXCR on the multiplex PCR reads; one entry per CDR3 protein. The sample records around 460,000 distinct CDR3 sequences, around 15% being singletons. These data also formed part of another study, on T cells in Graves' hyperthyroidism and ophthalmopathy.

Sequenced material: peripheral blood mononuclear cells (PBMCs), taken at new diagnosis, from a patient treated with antithyroid drugs. The receptors were gathered from a woman aged 45-59 years with Graves disease.

Regarding this clonotype: A read error is possible here, since a much larger clone lies one base away. The chain is built from TRBV15 and TRBJ1-1; D not certain. The CDR3 is 15 residues long. The germline CDR1 and CDR2 sequences are LNHNV and YYDKDF (reference sequence). CDR3 residues: CATSKRREMNTGAFF. CDR3 nucleotide sequence: TGTGCCACCAGCAAGAGAAGGGAGATGAACACTGGAGCTTTCTTT.

Concerning this clonotype itself: Since a much larger clone is just one base distant, this may be a read error. This chain links TRBV6-1 with TRBJ2-1, with unresolved D. Germline loops: CDR1 MNHNS, CDR2 SASEGT. Trimming took 7 bases from V and 6 from J, leaving 10 bases between them. CDR3 size: 12 residues. DNA for the CDR3: TGTGCCAGCACTACACCCCGCAATGAGCAGTTCTTC. This gives the protein CASTTPRNEQFF.

This clonotype was detected ten times or more. This sequence joins TRBV6-1 and TRBJ2-5; 11 bases align to TRBD2. Trimming at V came to 2 bases and at J to 7 bases, leaving 15 bases not matched to a gene. This CDR3 is 18 amino acids long. Germline V gene data show CDR1 as MNHNS and CDR2 as SASEGT. The CDR3 coding sequence is TGTGCCAGCAGTGAATGGCAGTCGGTTGGGACTAGCGGCGGGACCCAGTACTTC. It specifies CASSEWQSVGTSGGTQYF.

In regard to this clonotype: Since a far larger clone is one base different, this is likely a read error. V and J are TRBV28 and TRBJ2-7, with D possibly TRBD1 on 6 matching bases. This CDR3 is built from 14 residues. Germline assignment: CDR1 MDHEN and CDR2 SYDVKM. Trimming cost V 5 bases and J 7 bases, with 18 bases left between them. CDR3 sequence reads: CASSDGTTYNEQYF. The CDR3, as DNA: TGTGCCAGCAGTGACGGGACAACTTACAATGAGCAGTACTTC.

This clonotype occurred many times. The chain links TRBV6-1 to TRBJ1-5; TRBD1 might be the D (5 bases). CDR3 length equals 14 residues. V was shortened by 0 bases and J by 4 bases, with 7 bases between the two germline ends. From germline, CDR1 is MNHNS and CDR2 SASEGT. As DNA, the CDR3 is TGTGCCAGCAGTGAAGCGCGGGGGAATCAGCCCCAGCATTTT. This gives the protein CASSEARGNQPQHF.

This chain joins TRBV5-1 and TRBJ2-7, with TRBD2 identical over 9 bases. Trimming cost V 0 bases and J 2 bases; bases outside gene matches: 3. This CDR3 has 15 amino acids. Germline V gene sequence: CDR1 SGHRS, CDR2 YFSETQ. The CDR3 nucleotides are TGCGCCAGCAGCTTGGCTAGCGGGGTCACCTACGAGCAGTACTTC. It yields the protein CASSLASGVTYEQYF.

In this sample, this clonotype turned up a few times. The chain recombines TRBV19 with TRBJ2-7; D unresolved. The V gene lost 1 base and the J gene lost 2 bases, with 12 bases spanning the gap. Germline V lookup: CDR1 LNHDA, CDR2 SQIVND (reference sequence). The CDR3 runs to 15 residues. CDR3 nucleotides: TGTGCCAGTAGTATAGGAGCGTACAGCGCCTACGAGCAGTACTTC. Its protein product is CASSIGAYSAYEQYF.

This clonotype was counted ten times or more. V and J are TRBV11-1 and TRBJ2-7; weak D call: TRBD2 (5 bases). Germline lookup yields CDR1 SGHAT and CDR2 FQDESV (reference sequence). Trimming stripped 5 bases from V and 1 base from J, with 21 bases between. CDR3 length equals 17 residues. The CDR3 nucleotides are TGTGCCAGCAGCCCCAACCCCGGGGAAGGGCGATCCTACGAGCAGTACTTC. This codes for CASSPNPGEGRSYEQYF.

This clonotype has a handful of counts. The chain uses TRBV28 and TRBJ1-6; D possibly corresponds to TRBD1 (5 bases). The germline V and J ends were trimmed by 7 bases and 0 bases, with 16 bases remaining between them. The CDR3 contains 17 residues. CDR1 MDHEN and CDR2 SYDVKM come from the germline V gene. CDR3 bases: TGTGCCAGCATTTCAGGAGAGGGGAGCTCCTATAATTCACCCCTCCACTTT. Amino acid sequence: CASISGEGSSYNSPLHF.

This clonotype was seen a single time. The chain's CDR3 is CASAGDRGSEQYF. The CDR3 DNA follows: TGTGCCAGCGCCGGGGACAGGGGCTCCGAGCAGTACTTC. The genes are TRBV19 and TRBJ2-7; TRBD1 matches at 10 bases. This CDR3 has 13 amino acids. Per the germline V gene, CDR1 is LNHDA and CDR2 is SQIVND (reference sequence). V dropped 9 bases and J dropped 6; count of bases not matched to a gene: 8.

This clonotype was recorded only once. A single base separates this from a much larger clone, so it may be a read error. Since the CDR3 does not end with the conserved phenylalanine or tryptophan, this likely comes from a read error. V gene TRBV25-1 combines with J gene TRBJ2-3, with a weak D call TRBD2 (5 bases). The CDR3 runs 17 residues. Trimming shortened V by 2 bases and J by 5 bases, and 20 bases separated the two germline ends. The germline CDR1 and CDR2 sequences are MGHDK and SYGVNS. CDR3 in amino acids: CASSEGRGTSARDTQYS. The CDR3 bases are TGTGCCAGCAGTGAAGGACGGGGTACGAGCGCGAGAGATACGCAGTATTCT.

The gene calls are TRBV6-2 or TRBV6-3 and TRBJ2-1, with 16 bases aligning to TRBD2. V gave up 6 bases and J gave up 9 bases; unmatched junction bases: 14. This CDR3 contains 18 residues. The V gene's germline CDR1 is MNHEY and CDR2 SVGEGT. CDR3 bases: TGTGCCAGCAGCCCGGGACTAGCGGGAGGGCCTTCCCCTATTGAGCAGTTCTTC. Residues: CASSPGLAGGPSPIEQFF.

This clonotype came up many times. The germline gene is not matched at one end of the junction; a read error may be the cause. The V call is TRBV5-1, the J call TRBJ2-3, with a tentative D call TRBD2 (5 bases). Per germline, CDR1 SGHRS and CDR2 YFSETQ. The CDR3 is 15 residues long. The CDR3 reads CASSGRGRGTDTQYF. In DNA, the CDR3 is TGTGCCAGCAGTGGCCGAGGCCGGGGAACAGATACGCAGTATTTT.

Notes on this clonotype: This may come from a read error, since a much larger clone is one base off. V gene TRBV6-2 or TRBV6-3 combines with J gene TRBJ1-1; no definite D call. The ends were cut back, 0 bases at V and 3 bases at J, with 8 bases in the middle. Per the germline V gene, CDR1 is MNHEY and CDR2 is SVGEGT. This CDR3 is built from 14 residues. The CDR3 DNA reads TGTGCCAGCAGTTACTCTCAATTTGACACTGAAGCTTTCTTT. It codes for CASSYSQFDTEAFF.

V and J are TRBV13 and TRBJ2-3, with 8 bases aligning to TRBD1. CDR1 is PRHDT and CDR2 is FYEKMQ in the germline V gene (reference sequence). This CDR3 has 18 amino acids. Trimming cost V 1 base and J 0 bases; bases outside gene matches: 9. DNA for the CDR3: TGTGCCAGCAGCTTAGCCGAAGGACAGGGCGTTAGCACAGATACGCAGTATTTT. Translating gives CASSLAEGQGVSTDTQYF.

This clonotype was seen ten or more times. The chain links TRBV28 to TRBJ2-5; 7 positions match TRBD1. J gave up 2 bases and V 4 bases, and 4 bases lay outside the gene matches. Looked up from germline, CDR1 is MDHEN and CDR2 is SYDVKM. CDR3 length equals 14 residues. This CDR3 reads CASSSGQTQETQYF. In nucleotides, the CDR3 is TGTGCCAGCAGTTCGGGACAGACACAAGAGACCCAGTACTTC.

This clonotype was counted at least ten times. The chain employs TRBV6-1 and TRBJ2-5, with D perhaps being TRBD1 or TRBD2 (5 bases each). Germline CDR1 MNHNS, CDR2 SASEGT. V lost 0 bases, J lost 4 bases, and 9 bases lay in between. CDR3 length: 14 residues. CDR3 in amino acids: CASSEAAGTETQYF. DNA for the CDR3: TGTGCCAGCAGTGAAGCGGCAGGGACAGAGACCCAGTACTTC.

The chain uses TRBV6-2 or TRBV6-3 and TRBJ2-3; D is unresolved. Germline V CDR1 and CDR2: MNHEY, SVGEGT. V lost 3 bases to trimming and J lost 0 bases, with 10 bases between them. The CDR3 consists of 15 residues. The CDR3 here is CASSYRDWSTDTQYF. CDR3 DNA sequence: TGTGCCAGCAGTTATCGCGACTGGAGCACAGATACGCAGTATTTT.

This clonotype was counted only a few times. V usage is TRBV6-5 and J usage is TRBJ2-5; unclear D gene. The CDR3 spans 12 residues. V was shortened by 2 bases and J by 9 bases, with 10 bases between the two germline ends. The germline gives CDR1 MNHEY, CDR2 SVGAGI. The CDR3 nucleotides are TGTGCCAGCAGTTACCCCGAACCGGCCCAGTACTTC. It encodes CASSYPEPAQYF.

V gene TRBV6-2 or TRBV6-3 combines with J gene TRBJ2-5; 13 bases line up with TRBD2. Germline V CDR1 and CDR2: MNHEY, SVGEGT. The V and J ends lost 7 bases and 7 bases, in that order; junction bases with no gene match: 6. This CDR3 region has 14 residues. CDR3 coding DNA: TGTGCCAGCAAAGGACTAGCGGGAGTGGGGACCCAGTACTTC. Translated, it gives CASKGLAGVGTQYF.

This clonotype appeared many times. The chain has TRBV18 and TRBJ1-1; D unresolved. This CDR3 comprises 13 residues. Deletions cut 6 bases from V and 5 bases from J, with 13 bases between. Germline CDR1 is KGHSH and CDR2 is LQKENI. The CDR3 spells CASSPNGKTEAFF. The CDR3 DNA follows: TGTGCCAGCTCCCCCAATGGGAAAACTGAAGCTTTCTTT.

V gene TRBV5-1 combines with J gene TRBJ1-2, with a tentative D call TRBD1 (6 bases). Trimming removed 5 bases at V and 5 bases at J, with 19 bases between. Germline CDR1 is SGHRS and CDR2 is YFSETQ. This CDR3 comprises 15 residues. The CDR3, as DNA: TGCGCCAGCAGTCCGACAGGTGAATCGGTATATGGCTACACCTTC. As protein: CASSPTGESVYGYTF.

This clonotype was counted many times. Relative to the germline gene, one junction end is altered; a read error may explain this. V gene TRBV5-1 combines with J gene TRBJ2-7; D is unclear. The germline V gene has CDR1 SGHRS and CDR2 YFSETQ. This CDR3 is built from 13 residues. CDR3: CASSLASSYEQYF. DNA of the CDR3: TGTGCCAGCAGTTTAGCCTCCTCCTACGAGCAGTACTTC.

This clonotype was detected ten times or more. The chain uses TRBV7-9 and TRBJ2-3, with 7 positions matching TRBD1. Germline CDR1 and CDR2: SEHNR and FQNEAQ (reference sequence). CDR3 length: 15 residues. The V and J ends lost 5 bases and 0 bases, in that order; junction bases with no gene match: 5. The CDR3 loop is CASSPDRSSTDTQYF. The DNA for the CDR3 is TGTGCCAGCAGCCCGGACAGGTCTAGCACAGATACGCAGTATTTT.

This clonotype was counted only a few times. The V gene is TRBV19, the J gene TRBJ2-1; D is undetermined. V dropped 4 bases and J dropped 9 bases, with 19 bases sitting between them. Germline assignment: CDR1 LNHDA and CDR2 SQIVND (reference sequence). The CDR3 is 15 residues long. The CDR3 loop reads CASSTPPLALAEQFF. CDR3 DNA sequence: TGTGCCAGTAGTACCCCACCCTTAGCCTTGGCTGAGCAGTTCTTC.